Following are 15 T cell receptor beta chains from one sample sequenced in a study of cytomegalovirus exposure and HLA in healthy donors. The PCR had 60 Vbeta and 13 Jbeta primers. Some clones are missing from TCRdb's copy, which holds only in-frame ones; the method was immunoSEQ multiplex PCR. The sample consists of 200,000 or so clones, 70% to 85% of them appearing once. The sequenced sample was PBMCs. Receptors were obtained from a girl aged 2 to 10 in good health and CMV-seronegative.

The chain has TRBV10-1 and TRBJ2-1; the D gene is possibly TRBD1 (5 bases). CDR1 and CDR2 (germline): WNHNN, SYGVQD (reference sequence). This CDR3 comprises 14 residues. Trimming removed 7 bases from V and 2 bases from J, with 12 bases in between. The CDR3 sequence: CASTGQGAYNEQFF. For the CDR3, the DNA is TGCGCCAGCACCGGGCAAGGGGCCTACAATGAGCAGTTCTTC.

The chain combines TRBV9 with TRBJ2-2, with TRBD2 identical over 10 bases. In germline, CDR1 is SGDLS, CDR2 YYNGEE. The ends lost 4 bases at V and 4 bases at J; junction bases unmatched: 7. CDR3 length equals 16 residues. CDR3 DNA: TGTGCCAGCAGCTCTAGCGGGGGCGCTCCCACCGGGGAGCTGTTTTTT. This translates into CASSSSGGAPTGELFF. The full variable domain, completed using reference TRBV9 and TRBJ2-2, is DSGVTQTPKHLITATGQRVTLRCSPRSGDLSVYWYQQSLDQGLQFLIQYYNGEERAKGNILERFSAQQFPDLHSELNLSSLELGDSALYFCASSSSGGAPTGELFFGEGSRLTVL.

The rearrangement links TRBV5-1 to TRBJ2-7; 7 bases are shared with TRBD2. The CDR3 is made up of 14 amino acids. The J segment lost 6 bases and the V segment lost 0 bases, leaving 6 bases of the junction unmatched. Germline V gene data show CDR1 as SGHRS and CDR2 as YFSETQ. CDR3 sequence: CASSLGLALSEQYF. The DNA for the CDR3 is TGCGCCAGCAGCTTGGGACTAGCTCTCTCCGAGCAGTACTTC. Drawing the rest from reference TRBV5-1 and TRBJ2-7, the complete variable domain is KAGVTQTPRYLIKTRGQQVTLSCSPISGHRSVSWYQQTPGQGLQFLFEYFSETQRNKGNFPGRFSGRQFSNSRSEMNVSTLELGDSALYLCASSLGLALSEQYFGPGTRLTVT.

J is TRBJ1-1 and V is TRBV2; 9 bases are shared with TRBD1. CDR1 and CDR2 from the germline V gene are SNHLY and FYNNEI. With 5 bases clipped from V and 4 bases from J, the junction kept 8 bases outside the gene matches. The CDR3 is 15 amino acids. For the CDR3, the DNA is TGTGCCAGCAGTCTGGACAGGGGAGGGTCCACTGAAGCTTTCTTT. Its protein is CASSLDRGGSTEAFF.

CDR3 nucleotides: TGTGCCAGCAGCCGTCTTTCCGGGACAGGGCCAGATACGCAGTATTTT. Translated, it gives CASSRLSGTGPDTQYF. This chain links TRBV7-9 with TRBJ2-3, with TRBD1 identical over 9 bases. The CDR3 runs to 16 residues. The trim removed 5 bases at V and 4 bases at J, leaving 10 bases unmatched. Germline CDR1 and CDR2: SEHNR and FQNEAQ (reference sequence). Based on the CDR3 plus reference TRBV7-9 and TRBJ2-3, the full variable domain is DTGVSQNPRHKITKRGQNVTFRCDPISEHNRLYWYRQTLGQGPEFLTYFQNEAQLEKSRLLSDRFSAERPKGSFSTLEIQRTEQGDSAMYLCASSRLSGTGPDTQYFGPGTRLTVL.

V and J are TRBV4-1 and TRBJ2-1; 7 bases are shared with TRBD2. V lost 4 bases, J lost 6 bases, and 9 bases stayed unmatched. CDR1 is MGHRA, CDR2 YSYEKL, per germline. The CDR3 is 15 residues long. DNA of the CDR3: TGCGCCAGCAGCCGAACCGGACTAGTTGGCAATGAGCAGTTCTTC. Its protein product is CASSRTGLVGNEQFF.

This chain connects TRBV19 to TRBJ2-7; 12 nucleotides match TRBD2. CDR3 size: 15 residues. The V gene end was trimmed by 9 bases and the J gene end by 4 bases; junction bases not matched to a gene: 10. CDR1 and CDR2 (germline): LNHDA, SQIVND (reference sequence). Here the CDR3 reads CASSLAGGPGYEQYF. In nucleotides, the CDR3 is TGTGCCAGCAGTCTAGCGGGGGGGCCGGGATACGAGCAGTACTTC.

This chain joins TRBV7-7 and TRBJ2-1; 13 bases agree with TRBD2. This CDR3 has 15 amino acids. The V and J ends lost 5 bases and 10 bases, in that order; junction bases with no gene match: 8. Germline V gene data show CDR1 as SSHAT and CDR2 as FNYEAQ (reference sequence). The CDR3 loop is CASSTGLAGASEQFF. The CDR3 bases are TGTGCCAGCAGCACAGGACTAGCGGGGGCTTCCGAGCAGTTCTTC. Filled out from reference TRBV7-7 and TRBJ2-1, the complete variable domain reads GAGVSQSPRYKVTKRGQDVTLRCDPISSHATLYWYQQALGQGPEFLTYFNYEAQPDKSGLPSDRFSAERPEGSISTLTIQRTEQRDSAMYRCASSTGLAGASEQFFGPGTRLTVL.

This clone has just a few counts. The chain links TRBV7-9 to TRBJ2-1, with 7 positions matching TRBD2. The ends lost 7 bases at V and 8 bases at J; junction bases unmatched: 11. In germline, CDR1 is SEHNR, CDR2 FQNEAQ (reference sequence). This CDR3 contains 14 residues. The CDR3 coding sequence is TGTGCCAGCAAGCTAGCGGCGGGGCTTGATGAGCAGTTCTTC. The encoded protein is CASKLAAGLDEQFF.

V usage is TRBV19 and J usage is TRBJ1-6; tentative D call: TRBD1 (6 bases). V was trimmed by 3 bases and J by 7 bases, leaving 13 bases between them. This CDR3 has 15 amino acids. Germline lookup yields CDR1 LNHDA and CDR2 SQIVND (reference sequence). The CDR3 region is CASSILDSLNSPLHF. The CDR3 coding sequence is TGTGCCAGTAGTATCTTGGACAGCCTCAATTCACCCCTCCACTTT.

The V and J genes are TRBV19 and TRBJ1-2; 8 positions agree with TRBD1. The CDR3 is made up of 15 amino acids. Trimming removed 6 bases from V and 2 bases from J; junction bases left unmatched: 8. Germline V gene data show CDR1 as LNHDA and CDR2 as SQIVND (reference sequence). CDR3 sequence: CASSVSGQENYGYTF. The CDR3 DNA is TGTGCCAGTAGCGTCTCGGGACAGGAGAACTATGGCTACACCTTC.

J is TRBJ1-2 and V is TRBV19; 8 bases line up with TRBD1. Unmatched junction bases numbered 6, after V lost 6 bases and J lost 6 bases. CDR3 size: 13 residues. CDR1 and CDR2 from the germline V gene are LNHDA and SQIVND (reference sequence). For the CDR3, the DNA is TGTGCCAGTAGCCAGGGGGCCCAGGATGGCTACACCTTC. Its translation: CASSQGAQDGYTF.

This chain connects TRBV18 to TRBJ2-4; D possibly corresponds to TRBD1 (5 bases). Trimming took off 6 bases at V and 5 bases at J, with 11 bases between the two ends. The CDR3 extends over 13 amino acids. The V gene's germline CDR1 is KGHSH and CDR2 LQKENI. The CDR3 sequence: CASSPLQENIQYF. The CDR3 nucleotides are TGTGCCAGCTCCCCTTTACAGGAAAACATTCAGTACTTC.

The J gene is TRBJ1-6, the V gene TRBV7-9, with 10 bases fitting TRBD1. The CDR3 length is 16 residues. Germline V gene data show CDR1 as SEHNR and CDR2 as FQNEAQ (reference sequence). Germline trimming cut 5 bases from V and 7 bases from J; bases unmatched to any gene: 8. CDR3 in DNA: TGTGCCAGCAGCCCCGGCGGGACAGGGGCGAATTCACCCCTCCACTTT. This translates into CASSPGGTGANSPLHF.

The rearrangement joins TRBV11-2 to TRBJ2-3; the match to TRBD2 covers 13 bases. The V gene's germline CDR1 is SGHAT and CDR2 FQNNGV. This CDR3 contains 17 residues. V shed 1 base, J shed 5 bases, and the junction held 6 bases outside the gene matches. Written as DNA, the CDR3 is TGTGCCAGCAGCTTAGTTGGACTAGCGGGAGCCGGAGATACGCAGTATTTT. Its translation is CASSLVGLAGAGDTQYF.